This T cell receptor beta chain was recorded in a study of vaccination effects on CD4 cells after COVID-19. Study as a whole: Antigen-specific CD4+ T cells were first expanded with viral peptide pools by the ViraFEST assay and only then sequenced. Following the second dose by a median of 72 days, the post-vaccine samples were obtained.

Germline-derived CDR1 and CDR2 are MGHDK and SYGVNS. V was cut by 7 bases and J by 5 bases, with 20 bases left in between. The CDR3 totals 15 residues. Study observations and caveats: In the late period after vaccination, infection- and vaccine-induced clones contracted markedly.

Isolating CD4+ T cells followed about 11 days of culture. All participants had two doses of either the BNT162b2 or mRNA-1273 vaccine. Comments on this clone: The antigen is undetermined.

TCRdb's table, derived via immunoSEQ multiplex PCR, lists solely in-frame clones and lacks some. Of about 40,000 clones detected, about 70% appear once; the ten largest clones hold 7.7%. The sequencing used CD4+ T cells from PBMCs cultured without peptide, collected after COVID-19 vaccination. This chain links TRBV25-1 with TRBJ2-5; tentative D call: TRBD1 (6 bases). The sequence came from a human donor who received a COVID-19 vaccine. The CDR3 sequence: CASKTGTMGGETQYF. CDR3 coding DNA: TGTGCCAGCAAAACCGGGACAATGGGTGGGGAGACCCAGTACTTC.